This TCR beta chain derives from a study of blood T cell repertoires in COVID-19 (TCRdb year 2020). For the study in its entirety: Samples covering the acute and convalescent phases of COVID-19 were provided by collaborators in the United States, Italy and Spain. The material from the prospective study consisted of cDNA or gDNA derived from T cells, B-cell-depleted T cells, or PBMCs. Subjects who had been exposed to COVID-19, were actively infected with it, or had recovered from it provided the deeply sampled blood TCRbeta repertoires that made up the dataset. The repertoires were made available in a free public database intended to serve as a resource for research on the immune response to SARS-CoV-2. The samples were drawn from the first 160 participants of the ongoing ImmuneRACE study and from over a thousand subjects provided by 6 global collaborators. A de-identified subject ID, COVID-19 status, age in years and sex were almost always included in the sample metadata. HLA class I and class II types, where available, came from metadata supplied by the sample provider rather than from assay-based typing. General conclusions and limits of the study: How much clinical and demographic metadata was included differed by source and by participant, and the metadata was provided uncurated.

The germline V gene (reference sequence) supplies CDR1 SGHNT and CDR2 YYREEE. CDR3 length: 15 amino acids, cysteine to phenylalanine. This entry keeps only the CDR3 DNA: 45 bases, framed from base 1. Trimming at the junction amounts to 4 bases on V and 8 bases on J, and the germline ends lie 16 bases apart. Remarks on this clone: What antigen it recognizes has not been identified. There are no base qualities to consult, and no much larger clone falls within one base.

Participants in the prospective study were enrolled through a virtual design, were aged about 18 to 100 years, and lived in roughly 24 United States geographic areas. In the prospective study, participants were assigned to cohorts based on the clinical history participants reported in a screening survey and a study questionnaire. Recovered participants in ImmuneRACE Cohort 3 were defined as having two consecutive negative NP/OP PCR tests, clearance from a healthcare professional, or resolution of symptoms. Each participant in the prospective study had whole blood, serum and a nasopharyngeal or oropharyngeal swab collected by mobile phlebotomists. Over a roughly 2-month period, participants in the prospective study had the option of providing additional blood draws and questionnaires. Blood samples from the prospective study were shipped frozen or at room temperature prior to DNA extraction. The immunoSEQ Assay, a bias-controlled multiplex PCR, was used to amplify TCRbeta CDR3 regions from genomic DNA. The study's own analysis went as follows. Nucleated cell counts per sample were estimated from amplification of reference gene primers within the assay. To quantify the absolute abundance of each unique TCRbeta CDR3 rearrangement, sequence reads were collapsed and filtered. Productive Simpson clonality was computed per sample as the square root of Simpson's diversity index over productive rearrangements. Here the immuneACCESS table is served through TCRdb, limited to in-frame sequences with V and J called. Missing clones are a known gap in these copies; in checked studies unresolved V genes cover under half, and the rest lacks a known reason. The DNA was the basis for D and trimming; V, J and clone size are from that table. Across this sample there are some 260,000 clones, with 90% to 95% seen only once. Jointly, the top ten make up around 2% of the sample.

The material sequenced was PBMCs or T cells enriched from blood (not recorded which). This chain is built from TRBV5-4 and TRBJ1-6, with no reliable assignment of the D segment. The sequence derives from a young woman who had recovered from COVID-19. The bases read TGTGCCAGCAGCCCGACCCCCTCTGGAGATTCACCCCTCCACTTT. Translated, this gives CASSPTPSGDSPLHF.